Listed here is a single TCR beta chain. The data derive from a study of T-cell reconstitution after alpha-beta-depleted transplantation in children. The CDR3 sequence is 15 residues long. Losses at the gene ends were 8 bases for V and 0 bases for J; bases not matched to a gene: 7. Unique molecular identifiers featured in how the TCRbeta library was prepared. Using its own MiXCR run on the PCR reads, TCRdb lists one record per CDR3 protein. Among 350,000 to 450,000 distinct CDR3 sequences listed, about an eighth were seen once. This clonotype was obtained from a human donor who donated a stem cell graft to a child with Fanconi anemia. The rearrangement joins TRBV12-3 or TRBV12-4 to TRBJ2-3; 8 bases agree with TRBD1. The specimen was PBMCs, collected from the stem cell graft. CDR3 in DNA: TGTGCCAGCCTCCTTCAGGGGGCGAGCACAGATACGCAGTATTTT. Protein product: CASLLQGASTDTQYF.